This TCR beta chain is drawn from a study of T cell responses to AZD1222 COVID-19 vaccine. Points from the study as a whole: Repertoires were obtained only post-peak T cell response. The donors showed a predominance of white British ancestry and of females, with possible underestimation of clonal diversity. The number of AZD1222 recipients seropositive at baseline was only six. With dominance at 160-218 and 743-854, vaccine-associated CD4 TCRs spanned spike.

Produced via immunoSEQ multiplex PCR; TCRdb's table is partial and in-frame only. This table holds 150,000 to 200,000 clones, roughly 92% found once. From germline, CDR1 is SGDLS and CDR2 YYNGEE. The trim removed 6 bases at V and 5 bases at J, leaving 16 bases unmatched. The CDR3 spans 16 residues. Concerning this clone: Its target is not known.

Sequencing was performed on peripheral blood, taken on day 0 of AZD1222 vaccination. This sequence joins TRBV9 and TRBJ2-5; 7 positions match TRBD1. This clonotype was sampled from an adult in good health. The CDR3 is CASTPRDRERKETQYF. Here the CDR3 DNA reads TGTGCCAGCACCCCACGCGACAGGGAGAGAAAGGAGACCCAGTACTTC.